This T cell receptor (beta chain) derives from a study of response to subunit inactivated influenza vaccine. Regarding the study as a whole: Authors suggested that a seasonal influenza vaccination recruits few new T cells each time.

J was trimmed by 3 bases and V by 6 bases; bases with no gene match: 9. CDR3 length: 15 residues. CDR1 and CDR2 from the germline V gene are MNHEY and SVGEGT. TCRdb re-derived calls from the RT-PCR reads in MiXCR, one entry per CDR3 protein. The sample comprises under 550,000 distinct CDR3 sequences, more than 7% of which are singletons, and over 10% rests with the top ten. This clonotype was seen only a few times. Its antigen is unknown. Material: PBMCs from blood, obtained approximately 25 months after vaccination. The TCR originated in a man in his fifties or sixties who received an inactivated influenza vaccine. V and J are TRBV6-2 or TRBV6-3 and TRBJ2-7; TRBD2 aligns across 9 bases. CDR3 sequence reads: CASRGNQREDYEQYF. CDR3 in DNA: TGTGCCAGCAGAGGTAATCAGCGGGAGGACTACGAGCAGTACTTC.